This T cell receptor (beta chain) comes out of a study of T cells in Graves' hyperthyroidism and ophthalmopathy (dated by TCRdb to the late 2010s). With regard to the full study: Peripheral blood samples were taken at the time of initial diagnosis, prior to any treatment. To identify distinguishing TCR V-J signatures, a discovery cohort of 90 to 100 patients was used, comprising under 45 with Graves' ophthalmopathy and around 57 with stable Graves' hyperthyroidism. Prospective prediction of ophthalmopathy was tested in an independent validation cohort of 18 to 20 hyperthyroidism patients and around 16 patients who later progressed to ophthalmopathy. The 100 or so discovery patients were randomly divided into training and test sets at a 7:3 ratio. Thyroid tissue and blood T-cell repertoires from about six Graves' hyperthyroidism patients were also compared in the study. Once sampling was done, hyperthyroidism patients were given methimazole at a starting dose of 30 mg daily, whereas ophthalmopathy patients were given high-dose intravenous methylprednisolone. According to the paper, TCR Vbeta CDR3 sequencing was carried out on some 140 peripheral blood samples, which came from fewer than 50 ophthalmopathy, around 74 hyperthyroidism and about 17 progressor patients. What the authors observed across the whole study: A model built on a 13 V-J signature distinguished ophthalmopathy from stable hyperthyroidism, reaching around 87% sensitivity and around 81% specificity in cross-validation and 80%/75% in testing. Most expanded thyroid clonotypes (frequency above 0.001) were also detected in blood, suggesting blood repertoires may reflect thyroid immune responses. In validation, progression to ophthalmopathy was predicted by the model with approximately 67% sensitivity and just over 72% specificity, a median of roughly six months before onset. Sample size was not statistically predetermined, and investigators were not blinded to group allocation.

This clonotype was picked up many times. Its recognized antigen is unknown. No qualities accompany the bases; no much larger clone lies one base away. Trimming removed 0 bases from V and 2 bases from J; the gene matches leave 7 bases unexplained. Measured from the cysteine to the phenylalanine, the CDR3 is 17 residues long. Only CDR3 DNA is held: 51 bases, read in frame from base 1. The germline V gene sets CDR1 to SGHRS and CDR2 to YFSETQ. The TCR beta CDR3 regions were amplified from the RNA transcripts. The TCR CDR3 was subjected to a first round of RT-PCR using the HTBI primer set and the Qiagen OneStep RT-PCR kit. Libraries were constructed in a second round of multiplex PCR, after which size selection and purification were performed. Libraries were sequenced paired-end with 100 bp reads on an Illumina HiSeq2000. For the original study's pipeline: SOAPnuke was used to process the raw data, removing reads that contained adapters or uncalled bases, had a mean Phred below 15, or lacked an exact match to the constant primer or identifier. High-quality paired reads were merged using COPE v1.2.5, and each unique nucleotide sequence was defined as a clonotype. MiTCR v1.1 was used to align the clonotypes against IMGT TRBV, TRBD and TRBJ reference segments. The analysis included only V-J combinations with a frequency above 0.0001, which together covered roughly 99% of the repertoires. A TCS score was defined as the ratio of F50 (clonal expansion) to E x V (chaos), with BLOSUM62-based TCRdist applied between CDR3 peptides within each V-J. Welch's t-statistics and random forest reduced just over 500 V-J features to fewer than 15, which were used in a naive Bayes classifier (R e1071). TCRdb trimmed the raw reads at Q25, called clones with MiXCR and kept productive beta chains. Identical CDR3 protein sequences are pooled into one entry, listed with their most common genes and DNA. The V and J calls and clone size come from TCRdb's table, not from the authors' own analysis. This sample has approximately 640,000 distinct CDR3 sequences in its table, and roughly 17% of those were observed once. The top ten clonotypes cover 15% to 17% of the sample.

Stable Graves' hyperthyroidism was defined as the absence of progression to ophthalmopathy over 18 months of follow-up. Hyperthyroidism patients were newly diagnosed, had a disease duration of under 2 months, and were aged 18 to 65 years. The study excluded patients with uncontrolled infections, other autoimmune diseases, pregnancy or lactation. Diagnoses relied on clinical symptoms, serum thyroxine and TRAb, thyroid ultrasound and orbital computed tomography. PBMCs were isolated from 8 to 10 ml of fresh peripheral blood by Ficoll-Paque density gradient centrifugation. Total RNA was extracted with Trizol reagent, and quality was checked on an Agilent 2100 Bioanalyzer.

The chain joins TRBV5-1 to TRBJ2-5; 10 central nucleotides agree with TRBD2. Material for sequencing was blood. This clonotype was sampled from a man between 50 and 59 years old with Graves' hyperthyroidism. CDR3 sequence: CASSLVASGRGQETQYF. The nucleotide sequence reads TGCGCCAGCAGCTTGGTGGCTAGCGGGAGAGGGCAAGAGACCCAGTACTTC.